The rows below give T cell receptor beta chains drawn from one sample of a study of OX40 agonist ivuxolimab in advanced cancers. Repertoires were generated with immunoSEQ multiplex PCR, while TCRdb's copy carries only in-frame clones and drops some. This sample yields around 100,000 clones, of which around 95% are seen a single time; about 2.1% belongs to the top ten. The source was CD4+ or CD8+ T cells sorted from blood, collected in a trial of the OX40 agonist ivuxolimab. The receptor set was obtained from an adult with an advanced solid tumor such as melanoma, head and neck, liver or kidney cancer. Each CDR3 is given with its conserved first and last residue. D genes are given only for firm matches. Clone size is given for some rows only: seen once, a few or many times, or a class if the clone is expanded.

clone size,D gene,J gene,V gene,CDR3 protein,CDR3 DNA
.,.,TRBJ2-7,TRBV6-5,CASRPQVKVYEQYF,TGTGCCAGCAGACCACAGGTGAAGGTCTACGAGCAGTACTTC
once,.,TRBJ2-7,TRBV28,CASSFSASYEQYF,TGTGCCAGCAGTTTCAGTGCAAGCTACGAGCAGTACTTC
.,.,TRBJ2-3,TRBV14,CASSRLLEYSTDTQYF,TGTGCCAGCAGCCGGCTACTGGAGTATAGCACAGATACGCAGTATTTT
.,.,TRBJ2-2,TRBV19,CASSGRRELFF,TGTGCCAGTAGTGGAAGGAGGGAGCTGTTTTTT
.,.,TRBJ2-7,TRBV6-1,CASSGSGSYEQYF,TGTGCCAGCAGTGGGTCGGGCTCCTACGAGCAGTACTTC
.,TRBD1,TRBJ2-7,TRBV19,CASSITGDSLYEQYF,TGTGCCAGTAGTATCACAGGGGACAGCCTCTACGAGCAGTACTTC
once,TRBD1,TRBJ2-7,TRBV4-2,CASSQDSGTGGEQYF,TGTGCCAGCAGCCAAGATTCTGGGACAGGGGGCGAGCAGTACTTC
.,.,TRBJ2-7,TRBV19,CASTPDNRASSYEQYF,TGTGCCAGTACCCCAGATAACAGGGCCAGCTCCTACGAGCAGTACTTC
.,.,TRBJ2-3,TRBV7-9,CASSLVPASTDTQYF,TGTGCCAGCAGCTTAGTCCCAGCTAGCACAGATACGCAGTATTTT
.,.,TRBJ2-5,TRBV7-7,CASSLSHVETQYF,TGTGCCAGCAGCTTATCCCATGTTGAGACCCAGTACTTC
.,TRBD1,TRBJ2-6,TRBV7-6,CASSSDRRYSGANVLTF,TGTGCCAGCAGCTCGGACAGGCGGTACTCTGGGGCCAACGTCCTGACTTTC
.,.,TRBJ2-3,TRBV6-1,CASSEKLAEGPDTQYF,TGTGCCAGCAGTGAGAAACTAGCAGAGGGACCAGATACGCAGTATTTT
.,.,TRBJ1-1,TRBV19,CASSSRPSTEAFF,TGTGCCAGTAGCTCAAGGCCCAGCACTGAAGCTTTCTTT
.,TRBD2,TRBJ2-2,TRBV27,CASIERGSTGELFF,TGTGCCAGCATTGAGCGGGGGAGCACCGGGGAGCTGTTTTTT
.,.,TRBJ2-1,TRBV28,CASSLVGSYNEQFF,TGTGCCAGCAGTTTAGTGGGGTCCTACAATGAGCAGTTCTTC
.,.,TRBJ1-4,TRBV19,CASRNLDQQNEKLFF,TGTGCCAGTAGAAACTTGGACCAGCAGAATGAAAAACTGTTTTTT
once,.,TRBJ2-2,TRBV7-7,CAGSDIAGNTGELFF,TGTGCCGGCAGCGACATCGCAGGGAACACCGGGGAGCTGTTTTTT
.,.,TRBJ2-1,TRBV27,CASSLGTNSYNEQFF,TGTGCCAGCAGTTTAGGGACCAACTCCTACAATGAGCAGTTCTTC